This T cell receptor beta chain was observed in a study of CD8 T cells in ankylosing spondylitis. Turning to this clonotype: Its antigen is as yet unknown.

Broader study findings: Ankylosing spondylitis blood appeared to be characterized by a TCR beta motif of under ten highly homologous variants.

The CDR3 is 12 residues long. Trimming took off 3 bases at V and 7 bases at J, with 7 bases between the two ends. Germline CDR1 reads LGHNA; CDR2 reads YNFKEQ. In TCRdb, the 5' RACE reads were re-called with MiXCR into one record per CDR3 protein. The sample has about 700,000 distinct CDR3 sequences, around a fifth seen once. The receptor comes from a male donor with ankylosing spondylitis. Sequenced material: blood, either unsorted or a sorted T cell fraction (not recorded which). The chain links TRBV4-2 to TRBJ2-1; D is perhaps TRBD1 (6 bases). CDR3 residues: CASSHQGNEQFF. In nucleotides, the CDR3 is TGTGCCAGCAGCCATCAGGGGAATGAGCAGTTCTTC.